This passage covers 27 T cell receptor beta chains from one sample sequenced in a study of blood T cell repertoires in COVID-19. This table comes from immunoSEQ multiplex PCR, and its TCRdb copy is limited to in-frame clones, with some not included. The table includes about 260,000 clones, about nine tenths detected once. Sequenced sample: peripheral blood. The receptor set was obtained from a woman aged 40 to 50 who had recovered from COVID-19.

The chain combines TRBV5-1 with TRBJ1-1; weak D call: TRBD1 (6 bases). Germline V gives CDR1 SGHRS, CDR2 YFSETQ. This CDR3 comprises 14 residues. The germline V and J ends were trimmed by 4 bases and 1 base, with 11 bases remaining between them. The CDR3 nucleotides read TGCGCCAGCAGCCAGACAGGTGCGAACACTGAAGCTTTCTTT. Protein: CASSQTGANTEAFF. The full variable domain, with the rest looked up from reference TRBV5-1 and TRBJ1-1, is KAGVTQTPRYLIKTRGQQVTLSCSPISGHRSVSWYQQTPGQGLQFLFEYFSETQRNKGNFPGRFSGRQFSNSRSEMNVSTLELGDSALYLCASSQTGANTEAFFGQGTRLTVV.

The rearrangement joins TRBV6-5 to TRBJ1-2; 9 nucleotides align to TRBD1. J lost 7 bases, V lost 3 bases, and 9 bases had no gene match. The V gene's germline CDR1 is MNHEY and CDR2 SVGAGI. This CDR3 region has 15 residues. The CDR3 sequence is CASSYSPGTGFGYTF. CDR3 coding DNA: TGTGCCAGCAGTTATAGTCCAGGGACAGGGTTTGGCTACACCTTC.

The chain combines TRBV4-3 with TRBJ2-7; D is possibly TRBD1 (5 bases). Germline CDR1 LGHNA, CDR2 YSLEER. The V end was cut by 4 bases, the J end by 2 bases, with 9 bases between. The CDR3 length is 13 residues. CDR3 loop: CASSPRVPYEQYF. The CDR3 region has the DNA TGCGCCAGCAGCCCCAGGGTTCCCTACGAGCAGTACTTC.

This chain connects TRBV7-6 to TRBJ2-3; D call uncertain. With 8 bases removed from V and 8 bases from J, the gap between germline ends came to 11 bases. The CDR3 consists of 11 residues. The germline CDR1 and CDR2 sequences are SGHVS and FNYEAQ. The CDR3 protein is CASDMGGTQYF. DNA of the CDR3: TGTGCCAGCGACATGGGTGGTACGCAGTATTTT.

This rearrangement joins TRBV3-1 (or the pseudogene TRBV3-2) to TRBJ1-1; TRBD1 aligns across 9 bases. Per the germline V gene, CDR1 is LGHDT and CDR2 is YNNKEL (reference sequence). V shed 6 bases and J 3 bases; nucleotides not matched to a gene: 8. The CDR3 runs to 15 residues. Here the CDR3 DNA reads TGTGCCAGCAGACAGACAGGGGGTCTGGACACTGAAGCTTTCTTT. Its protein is CASRQTGGLDTEAFF.

The CDR3 coding sequence is TGTGCCAGCTCACCATGGGACAGGCCCAGCTATGGCTACACCTTC. It encodes CASSPWDRPSYGYTF. The rearrangement joins TRBV18 to TRBJ1-2; TRBD1 matches 8 bases. V lost 2 bases to trimming and J lost 4 bases; unmatched junction nucleotides: 6. The CDR3 contains 15 residues. Germline CDR1 KGHSH, CDR2 LQKENI.

The rearrangement uses TRBV6-2 or TRBV6-3 and TRBJ1-2; D is perhaps TRBD1 (6 bases). V lost 4 bases, J lost 0 bases, and 18 bases lay in between. The germline CDR1 and CDR2 sequences are MNHEY and SVGEGT. This CDR3 comprises 17 residues. The CDR3 loop is CASSFRQEETANYGYTF. Written as DNA, the CDR3 is TGTGCCAGCAGTTTCAGACAGGAAGAGACAGCTAACTATGGCTACACCTTC.

In this sample, this clone turned up a few times. The chain couples TRBV4-3 to TRBJ2-2; maybe TRBD2 (5 bases). The CDR3 sequence is 15 residues long. The V gene's germline CDR1 is LGHNA and CDR2 YSLEER. Trimming removed 4 bases at V and 6 bases at J, with 15 bases between. CDR3 residues: CASSPASGRAGELFF. CDR3 in DNA: TGCGCCAGCAGCCCCGCGAGCGGTAGGGCCGGGGAGCTGTTTTTT.

The CDR3 region has the DNA TGCGCCAGCAGCTTGTCGGGGACAGGGGTAACCGGGGAGCTGTTTTTT. It translates to CASSLSGTGVTGELFF. The chain combines TRBV5-1 with TRBJ2-2, with 10 bases identical to TRBD1. From germline, CDR1 is SGHRS and CDR2 YFSETQ. V trimming: 1 base; J trimming: 5 bases; junction bases outside the gene matches: 5. CDR3 length: 16 residues.

The CDR3 DNA follows: TGTGCCAGCAGCGCACAGGGGTCGTACAATGAGCAGTTCTTC. This encodes CASSAQGSYNEQFF. This chain joins TRBV9 and TRBJ2-1; 7 nucleotides line up with TRBD1. The CDR3 runs to 14 residues. With V trimmed by 3 bases and J by 4 bases, 4 bases remained unmatched. Looked up from germline, CDR1 is SGDLS and CDR2 is YYNGEE.

Notes on this clone: Other DNA sequences in the sample encode the same CDR3. V is TRBV7-9 and J is TRBJ1-1; D ambiguous. The CDR3 is 13 amino acids. V was pared by 3 bases and J by 5 bases, with 10 bases between. CDR1 is SEHNR and CDR2 is FQNEAQ in the germline V gene (reference sequence). CDR3 sequence (DNA): TGTGCCAGCAGCTTGGGAGTGGGGACTGAAGCTTTCTTT. Translation gives CASSLGVGTEAFF.

This sequence joins TRBV6-5 and TRBJ1-1; 9 bases line up with TRBD1. Germline CDR1 reads MNHEY; CDR2 reads SVGAGI. This CDR3 region has 15 residues. V dropped 0 bases and J dropped 3; count of bases not matched to a gene: 2. CDR3 coding DNA: TGTGCCAGCAGTTACTCGGGACAGGGCCACACTGAAGCTTTCTTT. Encoded protein: CASSYSGQGHTEAFF.

The CDR3 nucleotides are TGTGCCAGCAGAGGGGGACACGAGCAGTACTTC. The encoded protein is CASRGGHEQYF. The rearrangement links TRBV18 to TRBJ2-7, with TRBD1 as a possible D gene (6 bases). CDR3 length: 11 residues. V gave up 8 bases and J gave up 5 bases, with 10 bases separating them. Germline-derived CDR1 and CDR2 are KGHSH and LQKENI.

The chain couples TRBV27 to TRBJ1-2; 9 bases are shared with TRBD1. V lost 4 bases, J lost 5 bases, and 5 bases stayed unmatched. The V gene's germline CDR1 is MNHEY and CDR2 SMNVEV (reference sequence). The CDR3 length is 14 residues. The CDR3 DNA sequence: TGTGCCAGCAGTTCCCAGACAGGGGGGTATGGCTACACCTTC. It yields the protein CASSSQTGGYGYTF.

This sequence joins TRBV6-5 and TRBJ1-4, with D perhaps matching TRBD1 (6 bases). Germline lookup yields CDR1 MNHEY and CDR2 SVGAGI. V was cut by 0 bases and J by 8 bases, with 16 bases left in between. The CDR3 spans 16 residues. CDR3 protein: CASSYSGGGLREKLFF. Here the CDR3 DNA reads TGTGCCAGCAGTTACTCAGGGGGGGGGCTAAGGGAAAAACTGTTTTTT.

Ten or more counts support this clone. The chain employs TRBV9 and TRBJ1-6; D remains unclear. The CDR3 has 14 amino acids. Germline-derived CDR1 and CDR2 are SGDLS and YYNGEE. V was trimmed by 3 bases and J by 11 bases, leaving 15 bases between them. CDR3 nucleotides: TGTGCCAGCAGCGCTTATTCCTCCAGCGCACCCCTCCACTTT. Translated, it gives CASSAYSSSAPLHF.

This clone was detected only once. The rearrangement joins TRBV5-8 to TRBJ1-2, with 11 bases that match TRBD1. The CDR3 covers 14 residues. The germline V gene encodes CDR1 SGHTS and CDR2 YDEGEE. The J segment lost 8 bases and the V segment lost 4 bases, leaving 7 bases of the junction unmatched. The CDR3 nucleotides are TGTGCCAGCAGCCTAAGGACAGGGGGCGAGGGCTACACCTTC. Translated, it gives CASSLRTGGEGYTF.

This clone was detected only a few times. V gene TRBV2 combines with J gene TRBJ2-7; D is perhaps TRBD1 (6 bases). Germline-derived CDR1 and CDR2 are SNHLY and FYNNEI. The CDR3 runs to 14 residues. V lost 4 bases, J lost 3 bases, and 13 bases lay in between. CDR3 residues: CASSAGVRGYEQYF. The CDR3 region has the DNA TGTGCCAGCAGTGCTGGCGTCAGGGGCTACGAGCAGTACTTC.

The DNA of the CDR3 is TGCGCCAGCAGCCAAGATCGGAACAGGGGGGATGGCTACACCTTC. Protein product: CASSQDRNRGDGYTF. This sequence joins TRBV4-1 and TRBJ1-2; TRBD1 agrees at 8 bases. This CDR3 comprises 15 residues. After removal of 0 bases from V and 6 bases from J, the junction contained 6 bases not matched to a gene. Germline V lookup: CDR1 MGHRA, CDR2 YSYEKL.

The chain couples TRBV15 to TRBJ1-5; possibly TRBD1 for D (5 bases). Between the trimmed V and J ends, which lost 1 base and 7 bases, there was a span of 14 bases. Germline V lookup: CDR1 LNHNV, CDR2 YYDKDF (reference sequence). The CDR3 runs to 15 residues. CDR3 bases: TGTGCCACCAGCAGAGTATCGGGGGTGGGGCAGCCCCAGCATTTT. Protein sequence: CATSRVSGVGQPQHF.

The chain combines TRBV10-3 with TRBJ2-2, with 7 nucleotides matching TRBD1. Trimming removed 6 bases from V and 4 bases from J; junction bases left unmatched: 8. The CDR3 extends over 15 amino acids. Germline V CDR1 and CDR2: ENHRY, SYGVKD. DNA for the CDR3: TGTGCCATCAGAGTCGACAGGGACGGCACCGGGGAGCTGTTTTTT. Its translation is CAIRVDRDGTGELFF.

CDR3 protein: CASRVRDRGYEQYF. For the CDR3, the DNA is TGTGCCAGTAGAGTTCGAGACAGGGGTTACGAGCAGTACTTC. This chain connects TRBV19 to TRBJ2-7, with 8 bases aligning to TRBD1. Germline values: CDR1 LNHDA, CDR2 SQIVND (reference sequence). V was pared by 6 bases and J by 4 bases, with 8 bases of the junction left unmatched. The CDR3 runs 14 residues.

The chain employs TRBV6-2 or TRBV6-3 and TRBJ2-7; TRBD1 matches 8 bases. Germline V gene data show CDR1 as MNHEY and CDR2 as SVGEGT. This CDR3 has 14 residues. The V segment lost 5 bases and the J segment 5 bases; nucleotides outside the gene matches: 8. The chain's CDR3 is CASSHPTGDDEQYF. CDR3 sequence (DNA): TGTGCCAGCAGTCACCCGACAGGGGACGACGAGCAGTACTTC.

The chain couples TRBV7-8 to TRBJ1-2, with unresolved D. The CDR3 length is 14 residues. V was shortened by 2 bases and J by 8 bases, with 15 bases between the two germline ends. Germline CDR1 reads SGHVS; CDR2 reads FQNEAQ. CDR3 in amino acids: CASSLFTVFRGYTF. The CDR3 nucleotides read TGTGCCAGCAGCTTATTCACAGTCTTTCGGGGCTACACCTTC.

The genes are TRBV5-1 and TRBJ2-1; D remains ambiguous. The germline V gene encodes CDR1 SGHRS and CDR2 YFSETQ. The CDR3 totals 13 residues. The ends were cut back, 4 bases at V and 0 bases at J, with 5 bases in the middle. This CDR3 reads CASSRSSYNEQFF. As DNA, the CDR3 is TGCGCCAGCAGCCGGAGCTCCTACAATGAGCAGTTCTTC. Full variable domain (outside the CDR3, taken from reference TRBV5-1 and TRBJ2-1): KAGVTQTPRYLIKTRGQQVTLSCSPISGHRSVSWYQQTPGQGLQFLFEYFSETQRNKGNFPGRFSGRQFSNSRSEMNVSTLELGDSALYLCASSRSSYNEQFFGPGTRLTVL.

The V and J genes are TRBV27 and TRBJ2-2, with D perhaps matching TRBD2 (6 bases). V dropped 6 bases and J dropped 0 bases, with 14 bases sitting between them. Germline V gene data show CDR1 as MNHEY and CDR2 as SMNVEV (reference sequence). The CDR3 totals 16 residues. The DNA of the CDR3 is TGTGCCAGCAGCCCTGGGGGGACGACGAACACCGGGGAGCTGTTTTTT. It codes for CASSPGGTTNTGELFF.

The chain recombines TRBV6-2 or TRBV6-3 with TRBJ1-5, with a possible D match to TRBD1 (6 bases). The ends were cut back, 6 bases at V and 5 bases at J, with 8 bases in the middle. The V gene's germline CDR1 is MNHEY and CDR2 SVGEGT. The CDR3 has 12 amino acids. CDR3 sequence: CASSHRDQPQHF. The DNA of the CDR3 is TGTGCCAGCAGCCACAGGGATCAGCCCCAGCATTTT.